This T cell receptor (beta chain) is drawn from a study of T cell responses to AZD1222 COVID-19 vaccine (dated by TCRdb to about 2021). About the full investigation: A total of 233 trial participants underwent TCR sequencing, of whom about 210 had received two doses of AZD1222 and about 26 had received two doses of the MenACWY control vaccine. Trial participants were enrolled by age into 18-55, 56-69 and 70-plus year subgroups, with 148, 28 and 57 TCR-sequenced participants respectively.

Concerning this clone itself: Its antigen remains undetermined. Base-call qualities are not available, and no considerably larger clone is one nucleotide away.

The CDR3 regions of human TCRbeta chains were analyzed by immunosequencing. Regarding the original processing steps: Repertoire TCRs were matched against a reference library of SARS-CoV-2-specific TCRs generated with the MIRA antigen-specificity platform. Breadth meant the fraction of unique TCRs that were SARS-CoV-2-associated, whereas depth meant the fraction of total T cells that were SARS-CoV-2-associated. Using the MIRA data, each spike-specific TCR was assigned both to the spike region to which the TCR was reactive and to a CD4 or CD8 class. Log10-transformed breadth and depth values were compared by one-way ANOVA with Sidak's multiple comparisons tests. TCRdb limited this immuneACCESS table to in-frame rearrangements with V and J called. A share of clones is missing; checked studies link under half to unresolved V genes, and the rest is unexplained. V and J calls and clone size are those listed in that table; D and trimming were worked out from the DNA. For this sample the table gives 65,000 to 75,000 clones, of which 85% to 90% were detected only once. The top ten constitute 4.8% of the sample.

In light of the paper, this sample's time point label describes: about 28 days (+/-7) after the second vaccine dose. The sample's treatment or condition, from its label and the paper: meningococcal conjugate vaccine given as trial control. The vaccinee samples were drawn from two UK trials, COV001 and COV002, one of which was a single-blind randomized controlled phase 2/3 trial testing AZD1222 (ChAdOx1 nCoV-19) in healthy adults. For TCRbeta chain sequencing, PBMC samples from trial participants were taken at day 0 and at day 28 after the second dose. Overall study outcomes, separate from this receptor: Participants were mostly white British, with more females than males. The authors suggested clonal diversity may have been underestimated. After two AZD1222 doses, both the breadth and the depth of spike-specific TCRs were significantly higher than at day 0 and than in MenACWY recipients. In the small 56-69-year group, the increase in depth fell short of significance, most likely because of low power. No day 14 peak-response samples were available, so repertoires were characterized only after the peak T cell response. Nearly half of unique spike-specific TCRs reportedly recognized epitopes outside regions mutated in the B.1.351 and B.1.1.7 variants. CD4 TCRs associated with the vaccine covered the entire spike protein, and the dominant responses were in regions 160-218 and 743-854. Conclusions about previously exposed vaccinees are limited, since just a handful of AZD1222 recipients were seropositive for SARS-CoV-2 at baseline.

The specimen comprised peripheral blood, sampled 28 days after the second dose of the MenACWY control vaccine. The clonotype comes from an adult who received the MenACWY meningococcal vaccine as a control.

In nucleotides, the sequence is TGCAGCGTTGGGTGGAGAGCGGGTGAAGCTTTCTTT. Its amino acids are CSVGWRAGEAFF. The receptor chain draws on TRBV29-1 and TRBJ1-1; the D gene lacks a confident call. Reading from cysteine to phenylalanine, the CDR3 counts 12 amino acids. Only CDR3 DNA remains: 36 bases, in frame from the first base. CDR1 and CDR2, per the germline V gene, are SQVTM and ANQGSEA. V is reduced by 4 bases and J by 7 bases, leaving a spacing of 13 bases between them.